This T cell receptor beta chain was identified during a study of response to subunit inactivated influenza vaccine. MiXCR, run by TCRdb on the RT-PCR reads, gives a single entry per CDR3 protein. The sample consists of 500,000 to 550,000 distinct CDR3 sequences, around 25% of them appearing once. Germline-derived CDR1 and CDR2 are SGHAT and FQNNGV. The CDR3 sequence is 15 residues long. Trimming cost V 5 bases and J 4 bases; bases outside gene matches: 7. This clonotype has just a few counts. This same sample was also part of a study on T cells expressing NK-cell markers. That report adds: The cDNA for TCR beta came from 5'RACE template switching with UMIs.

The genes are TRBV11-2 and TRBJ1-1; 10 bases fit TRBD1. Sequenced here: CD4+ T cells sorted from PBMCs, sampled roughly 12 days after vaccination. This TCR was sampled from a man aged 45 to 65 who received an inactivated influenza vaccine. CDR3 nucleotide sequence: TGTGCCAGCAGCCGACGGGACAGGGGATCCACTGAAGCTTTCTTT. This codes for CASSRRDRGSTEAFF.